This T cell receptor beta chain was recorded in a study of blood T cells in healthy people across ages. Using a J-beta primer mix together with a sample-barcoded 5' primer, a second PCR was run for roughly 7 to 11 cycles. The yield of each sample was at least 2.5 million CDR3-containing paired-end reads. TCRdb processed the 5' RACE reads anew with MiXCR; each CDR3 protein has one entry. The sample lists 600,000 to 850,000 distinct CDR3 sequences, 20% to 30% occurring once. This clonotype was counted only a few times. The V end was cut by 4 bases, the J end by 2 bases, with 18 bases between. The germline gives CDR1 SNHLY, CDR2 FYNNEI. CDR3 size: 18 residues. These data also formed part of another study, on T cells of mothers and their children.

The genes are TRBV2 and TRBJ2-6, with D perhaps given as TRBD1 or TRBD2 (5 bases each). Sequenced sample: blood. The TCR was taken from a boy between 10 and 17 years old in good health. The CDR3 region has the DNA TGTGCCAGCAGTGCCGAACCGGGACCAACTACTGGGGCCAACGTCCTGACTTTC. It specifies CASSAEPGPTTGANVLTF.